Following are 21 T cell receptor beta chains from one sample sequenced in a study of T cells expressing NK-cell markers. TCRdb reprocessed the 5' RACE reads and keeps a single row for each CDR3 protein, giving no DNA. Found here are about 160,000 distinct CDR3 sequences; the top ten clones hold approximately 18%. The sample comprised blood T cells: a sorted CD56 or NKG2C T cell subset, CD4+ or CD8+ T cells, or bulk PBMC T cells (not recorded which). Receptor source: a woman aged 18 to 75 in good health.

The rearrangement uses TRBV5-1 and TRBJ1-1. CDR3 length equals 14 residues. CDR1 is SGHRS, CDR2 YFSETQ, per germline. CDR3 residues: CASSLQQDGTEAFF. Filled out from reference TRBV5-1 and TRBJ1-1, the complete variable domain reads KAGVTQTPRYLIKTRGQQVTLSCSPISGHRSVSWYQQTPGQGLQFLFEYFSETQRNKGNFPGRFSGRQFSNSRSEMNVSTLELGDSALYLCASSLQQDGTEAFFGQGTRLTVV.

The rearrangement uses TRBV9 and TRBJ2-7. Germline V gene data show CDR1 as SGDLS and CDR2 as YYNGEE. The CDR3 loop spans 14 amino acids. The CDR3 loop is CASSVVAEPYEQYF.

CDR3 amino acids: CASSQLAVQETQYF. This sequence joins TRBV5-4 and TRBJ2-5; TCRdb's D call of TRBD2 is untestable without DNA. The CDR3 sequence is 14 residues long. Germline loops: CDR1 SGHNT, CDR2 YYREEE (reference sequence).

The V call is TRBV15, the J call TRBJ1-5; TCRdb calls TRBD1, which cannot be checked without DNA. The CDR3 spans 16 residues. In germline, CDR1 is LNHNV, CDR2 YYDKDF (reference sequence). The CDR3 loop is CATSKPTGNSNQPQHF.

This rearrangement joins TRBV13 to TRBJ2-1; TCRdb's D call of TRBD2 is untestable without DNA. This CDR3 is 18 amino acids long. CDR1 is PRHDT and CDR2 is FYEKMQ in the germline V gene (reference sequence). The CDR3: CASSPGGTSGSSYNEQFF.

The rearrangement uses TRBV12-3 or TRBV12-4 and TRBJ2-2; TCRdb reports TRBD1, a call that lacks DNA to check it against. This CDR3 contains 15 residues. CDR3 loop: CASNADRPNTGELFF.

The CDR3 spells CASTDRGRSYEQYF. The chain uses TRBV25-1 and TRBJ2-7; TCRdb selects TRBD1, and the lack of DNA leaves this call unchecked. The CDR3 has 14 amino acids. Germline CDR1 and CDR2: MGHDK and SYGVNS.

The chain combines TRBV15 with TRBJ1-5; TCRdb gives TRBD1 as the D gene, but with no DNA this cannot be confirmed. The CDR3 consists of 16 residues. CDR1 is LNHNV and CDR2 is YYDKDF in the germline V gene (reference sequence). CDR3 amino acids: CATSRDPGGTGQPQHF.

The J gene is TRBJ2-7, the V gene TRBV4-1; the D gene TCRdb calls, TRBD2, cannot be checked with no DNA. CDR3 length: 16 residues. Looked up from germline, CDR1 is MGHRA and CDR2 is YSYEKL. The chain's CDR3 is CASSQESASGIHEQYF.

The chain couples TRBV4-1 to TRBJ2-5; TCRdb gives TRBD1 as the D gene, but with no DNA this cannot be confirmed. Per the germline V gene, CDR1 is MGHRA and CDR2 is YSYEKL. The CDR3 runs to 14 residues. CDR3 amino acids: CASSQGGGMETQYF.

CDR3 sequence reads: CASSLARDRAPRAQPQHF. The V and J genes are TRBV5-1 and TRBJ1-5; the TRBD1 assignment by TCRdb is unverifiable without DNA. The CDR3 covers 18 residues. Germline CDR1 reads SGHRS; CDR2 reads YFSETQ. Variable domain in full (rest from reference TRBV5-1 and TRBJ1-5): KAGVTQTPRYLIKTRGQQVTLSCSPISGHRSVSWYQQTPGQGLQFLFEYFSETQRNKGNFPGRFSGRQFSNSRSEMNVSTLELGDSALYLCASSLARDRAPRAQPQHFGDGTRLSIL.

The rearrangement links TRBV18 to TRBJ2-1. In germline, CDR1 is KGHSH, CDR2 LQKENI. The length of the CDR3 is 15 residues. The CDR3 region is CASSPNWGSYNEQFF.

The CDR3 region is CATFRTENRNTIYF. The chain couples TRBV12-3 or TRBV12-4 to TRBJ1-3. The CDR3 loop spans 14 amino acids.

V gene TRBV5-6 combines with J gene TRBJ2-1; TCRdb gives TRBD1 as the D gene, but with no DNA this cannot be confirmed. CDR3 length: 15 amino acids. Germline CDR1 SGHDT, CDR2 YYEEEE. This chain's CDR3 is CASSWGQEVSMNQFF.

This chain links TRBV7-2 with TRBJ2-2; TCRdb names TRBD2, which stays unverified in the absence of DNA. The CDR3 length is 17 residues. The germline gives CDR1 SGHTA, CDR2 FQGNSA. CDR3 region: CASSSPTSGGMNGELFF.

The chain joins TRBV20-1 to TRBJ1-1; TCRdb proposes TRBD1, but this gene call is untestable without DNA. CDR1 is DFQATT and CDR2 is SNEGSKA in the germline V gene (reference sequence). The CDR3 runs to 15 residues. The CDR3 loop is CSARDHGGRNTEAFF.

The V and J genes are TRBV4-1 and TRBJ2-7; TCRdb's D call of TRBD2 is untestable without DNA. Per germline, CDR1 MGHRA and CDR2 YSYEKL. This CDR3 has 17 amino acids. CDR3 amino acids: CASSQGGLTLNSYEQYF.

V usage is TRBV20-1 and J usage is TRBJ2-7; TCRdb indicates TRBD1, and absent DNA this call remains unverified. The V gene's germline CDR1 is DFQATT and CDR2 SNEGSKA (reference sequence). This CDR3 is 13 amino acids long. CDR3 residues: CSARRGANYEQYF.

V usage is TRBV7-3 and J usage is TRBJ2-4; TCRdb's D call, TRBD1, is unchecked because there is no DNA. Germline CDR1 and CDR2: SGHTA and FQGTGA. The CDR3 totals 13 residues. The CDR3 here is CASSRDRGGIQYF.

The chain joins TRBV12-5 to TRBJ1-2. Germline assignment: CDR1 LGHNT and CDR2 FRNRAP. This CDR3 contains 14 residues. The CDR3 region is CASGEAGYPYGYTF.

V usage is TRBV20-1 and J usage is TRBJ2-1; TCRdb returns TRBD2, unconfirmable since there is no DNA. Germline V lookup: CDR1 DFQATT, CDR2 SNEGSKA (reference sequence). The CDR3 runs to 17 residues. The CDR3 here is CSARPPGLRSSYNEQFF.